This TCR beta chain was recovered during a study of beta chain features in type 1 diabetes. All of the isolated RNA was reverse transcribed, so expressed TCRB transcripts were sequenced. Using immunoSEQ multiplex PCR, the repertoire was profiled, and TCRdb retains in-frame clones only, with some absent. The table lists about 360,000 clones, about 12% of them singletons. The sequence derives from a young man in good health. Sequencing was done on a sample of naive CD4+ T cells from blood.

CDR3 protein: CASSVTLANTGELFF. CDR3 sequence (DNA): TGTGCCAGCAGCGTGACACTCGCGAACACCGGGGAGCTGTTTTTT. The chain joins TRBV2 to TRBJ2-2; no firm D call. The CDR3 contains 15 residues. Germline-derived CDR1 and CDR2 are SNHLY and FYNNEI. The V gene lost 6 bases and the J gene lost 0 bases, with 11 bases spanning the gap. The full variable domain, rest sourced from reference TRBV2 and TRBJ2-2, is EPEVTQTPSHQVTQMGQEVILRCVPISNHLYFYWYRQILGQKVEFLVSFYNNEISEKSEIFDDQFSVERPDGSNFTLKIRSTKLEDSAMYFCASSVTLANTGELFFGEGSRLTVL.